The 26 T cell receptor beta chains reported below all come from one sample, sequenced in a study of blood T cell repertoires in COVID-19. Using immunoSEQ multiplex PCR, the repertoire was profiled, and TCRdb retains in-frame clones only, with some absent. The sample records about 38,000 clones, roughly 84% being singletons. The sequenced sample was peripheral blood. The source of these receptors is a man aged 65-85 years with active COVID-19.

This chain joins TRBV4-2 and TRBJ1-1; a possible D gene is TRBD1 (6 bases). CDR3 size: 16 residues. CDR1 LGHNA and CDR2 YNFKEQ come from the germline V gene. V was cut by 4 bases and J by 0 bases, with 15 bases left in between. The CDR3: CASSPRDINMNTEAFF. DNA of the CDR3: TGTGCCAGCAGCCCCCGGGACATAAACATGAACACTGAAGCTTTCTTT.

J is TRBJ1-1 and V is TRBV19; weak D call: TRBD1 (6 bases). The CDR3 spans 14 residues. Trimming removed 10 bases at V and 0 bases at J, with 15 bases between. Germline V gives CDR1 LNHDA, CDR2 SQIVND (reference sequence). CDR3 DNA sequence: TGTGCCATCCGGGAGGGGGGTTTGAACACTGAAGCTTTCTTT. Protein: CAIREGGLNTEAFF. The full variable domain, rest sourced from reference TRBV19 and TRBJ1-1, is DGGITQSPKYLFRKEGQNVTLSCEQNLNHDAMYWYRQDPGQGLRLIYYSQIVNDFQKGDIAEGYSVSREKKESFPLTVTSAQKNPTAFYLCAIREGGLNTEAFFGQGTRLTVV.

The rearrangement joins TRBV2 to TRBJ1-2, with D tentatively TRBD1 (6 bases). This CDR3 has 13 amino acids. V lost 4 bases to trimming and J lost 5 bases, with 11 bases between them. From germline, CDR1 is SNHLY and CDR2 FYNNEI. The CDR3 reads CASSAQGLYGYTF. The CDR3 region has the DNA TGTGCCAGCAGTGCCCAGGGGTTGTATGGCTACACCTTC.

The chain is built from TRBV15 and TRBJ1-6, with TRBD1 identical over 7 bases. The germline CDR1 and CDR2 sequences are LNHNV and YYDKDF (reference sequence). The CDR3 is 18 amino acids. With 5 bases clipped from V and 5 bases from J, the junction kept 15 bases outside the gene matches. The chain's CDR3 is CATSSFFRQGLNNSPLHF. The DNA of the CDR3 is TGTGCCACCAGCTCGTTTTTTAGACAGGGCCTAAATAATTCACCCCTCCACTTT.

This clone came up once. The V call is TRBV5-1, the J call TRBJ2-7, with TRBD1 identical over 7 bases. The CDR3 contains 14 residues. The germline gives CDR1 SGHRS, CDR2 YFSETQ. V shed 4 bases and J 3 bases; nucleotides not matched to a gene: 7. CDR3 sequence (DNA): TGCGCCAGCAGCCGCTGGACAGGTAACTACGAGCAGTACTTC. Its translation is CASSRWTGNYEQYF.

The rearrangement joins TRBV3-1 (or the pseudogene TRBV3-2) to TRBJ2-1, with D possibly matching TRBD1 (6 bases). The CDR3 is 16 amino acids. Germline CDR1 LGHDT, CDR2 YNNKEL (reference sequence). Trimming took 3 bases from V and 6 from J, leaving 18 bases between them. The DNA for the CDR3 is TGTGCCAGCAGCCACCTGGGGGCTAGTAAGATCAATGAGCAGTTCTTC. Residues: CASSHLGASKINEQFF.

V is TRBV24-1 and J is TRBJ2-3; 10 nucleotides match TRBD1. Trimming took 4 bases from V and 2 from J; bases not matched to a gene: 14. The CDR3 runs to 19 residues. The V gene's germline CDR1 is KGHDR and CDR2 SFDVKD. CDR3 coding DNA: TGTGCCACCAGTGAACCTCCGGGACAGGGGTTTTGGGACACAGATACGCAGTATTTT. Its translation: CATSEPPGQGFWDTDTQYF.

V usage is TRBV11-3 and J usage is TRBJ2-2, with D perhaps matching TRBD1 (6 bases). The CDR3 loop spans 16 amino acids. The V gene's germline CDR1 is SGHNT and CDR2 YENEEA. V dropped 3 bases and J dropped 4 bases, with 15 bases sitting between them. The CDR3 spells CASSFLAGAFTGELFF. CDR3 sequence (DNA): TGTGCCAGCAGCTTTCTGGCAGGGGCGTTCACCGGGGAGCTGTTTTTT.

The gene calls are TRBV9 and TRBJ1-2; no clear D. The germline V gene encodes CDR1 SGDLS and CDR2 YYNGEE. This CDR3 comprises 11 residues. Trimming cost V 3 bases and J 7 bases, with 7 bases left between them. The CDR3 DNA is TGTGCCAGCAGCGCGAGATTTGGCTACACCTTC. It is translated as CASSARFGYTF. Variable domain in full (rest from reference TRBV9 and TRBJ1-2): DSGVTQTPKHLITATGQRVTLRCSPRSGDLSVYWYQQSLDQGLQFLIQYYNGEERAKGNILERFSAQQFPDLHSELNLSSLELGDSALYFCASSARFGYTFGSGTRLTVV.

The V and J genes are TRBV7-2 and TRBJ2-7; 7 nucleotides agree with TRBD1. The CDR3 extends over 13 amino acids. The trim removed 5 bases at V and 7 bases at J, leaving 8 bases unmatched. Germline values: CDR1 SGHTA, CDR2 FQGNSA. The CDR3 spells CASSPGQAGEQYF. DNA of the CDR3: TGTGCCAGCAGCCCAGGACAGGCGGGTGAGCAGTACTTC. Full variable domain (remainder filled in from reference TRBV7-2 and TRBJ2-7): GAGVSQSPSNKVTEKGKDVELRCDPISGHTALYWYRQSLGQGLEFLIYFQGNSAPDKSGLPSDRFSAERTGGSVSTLTIQRTQQEDSAVYLCASSPGQAGEQYFGPGTRLTVT.

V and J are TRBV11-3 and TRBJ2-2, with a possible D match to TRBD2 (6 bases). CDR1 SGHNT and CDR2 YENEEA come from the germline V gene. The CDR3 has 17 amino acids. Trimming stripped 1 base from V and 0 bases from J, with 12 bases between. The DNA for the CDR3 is TGTGCCAGCAGCTTAGGGCCGTGGGGGGCGAACACCGGGGAGCTGTTTTTT. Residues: CASSLGPWGANTGELFF.

CDR3 protein: CASSTVASGGAKGNEQFF. CDR3 nucleotides: TGTGCCAGCAGCACGGTGGCTAGCGGGGGGGCTAAAGGCAATGAGCAGTTCTTC. The chain employs TRBV27 and TRBJ2-1; 12 nucleotides match TRBD2. Germline V lookup: CDR1 MNHEY, CDR2 SMNVEV (reference sequence). The CDR3 has 18 residues. V was clipped by 6 bases and J by 6 bases; unmatched bases: 15.

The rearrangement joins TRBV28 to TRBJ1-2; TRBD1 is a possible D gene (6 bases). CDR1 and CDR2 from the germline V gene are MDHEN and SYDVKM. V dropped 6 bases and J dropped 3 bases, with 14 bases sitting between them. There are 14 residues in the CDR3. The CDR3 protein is CASRAGGLDYGYTF. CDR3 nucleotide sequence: TGTGCCAGCAGAGCCGGGGGGCTGGACTATGGCTACACCTTC.

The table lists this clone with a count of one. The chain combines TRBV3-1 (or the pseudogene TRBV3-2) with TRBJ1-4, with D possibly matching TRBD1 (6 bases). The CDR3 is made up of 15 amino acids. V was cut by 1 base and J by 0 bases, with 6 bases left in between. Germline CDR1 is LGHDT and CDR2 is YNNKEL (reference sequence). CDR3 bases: TGTGCCAGCAGCCAAGGGACAGCAACTAATGAAAAACTGTTTTTT. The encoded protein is CASSQGTATNEKLFF.

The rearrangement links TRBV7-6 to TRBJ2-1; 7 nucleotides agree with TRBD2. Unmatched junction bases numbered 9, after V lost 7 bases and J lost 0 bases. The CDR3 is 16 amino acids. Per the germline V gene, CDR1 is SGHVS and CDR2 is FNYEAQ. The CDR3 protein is CASTVTSGNSYNEQFF. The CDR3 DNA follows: TGTGCCAGCACCGTTACCAGCGGGAACTCCTACAATGAGCAGTTCTTC.

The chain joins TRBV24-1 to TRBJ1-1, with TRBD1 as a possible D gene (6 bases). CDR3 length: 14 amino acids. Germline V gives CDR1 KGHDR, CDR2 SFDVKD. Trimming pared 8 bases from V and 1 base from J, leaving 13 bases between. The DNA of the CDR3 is TGTGCCACCACCTCCGGGACAAAGAACACTGAAGCTTTCTTT. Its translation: CATTSGTKNTEAFF.

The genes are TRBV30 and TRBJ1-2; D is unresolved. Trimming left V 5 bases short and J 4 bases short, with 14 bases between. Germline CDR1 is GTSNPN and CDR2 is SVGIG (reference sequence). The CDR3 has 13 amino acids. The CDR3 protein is CAWWVGPRYGYTF. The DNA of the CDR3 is TGTGCCTGGTGGGTGGGCCCACGCTATGGCTACACCTTC. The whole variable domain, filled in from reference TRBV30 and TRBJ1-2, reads SQTIHQWPATLVQPVGSPLSLECTVEGTSNPNLYWYRQAAGRGLQLLFYSVGIGQISSEVPQNLSASRPQDRQFILSSKKLLLSDSGFYLCAWWVGPRYGYTFGSGTRLTVV.

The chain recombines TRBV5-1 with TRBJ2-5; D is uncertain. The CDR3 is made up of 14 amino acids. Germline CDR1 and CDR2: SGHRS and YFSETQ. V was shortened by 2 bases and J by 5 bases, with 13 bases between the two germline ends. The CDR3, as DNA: TGCGCCAGCAGCTTAGTGTCCCCCGGGGAGACCCAGTACTTC. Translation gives CASSLVSPGETQYF.

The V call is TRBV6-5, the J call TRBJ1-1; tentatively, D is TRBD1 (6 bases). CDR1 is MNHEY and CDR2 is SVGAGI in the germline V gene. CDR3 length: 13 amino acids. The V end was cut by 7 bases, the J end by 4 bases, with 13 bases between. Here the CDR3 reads CASIQGFGTEAFF. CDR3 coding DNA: TGTGCCAGCATCCAGGGGTTCGGCACTGAAGCTTTCTTT.

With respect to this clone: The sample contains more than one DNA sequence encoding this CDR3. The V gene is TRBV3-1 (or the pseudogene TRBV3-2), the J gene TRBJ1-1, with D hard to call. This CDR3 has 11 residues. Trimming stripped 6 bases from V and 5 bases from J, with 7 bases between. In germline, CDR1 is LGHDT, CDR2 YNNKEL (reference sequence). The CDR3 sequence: CASRGGTEAFF. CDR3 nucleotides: TGTGCCAGCAGGGGCGGGACTGAAGCTTTCTTT.

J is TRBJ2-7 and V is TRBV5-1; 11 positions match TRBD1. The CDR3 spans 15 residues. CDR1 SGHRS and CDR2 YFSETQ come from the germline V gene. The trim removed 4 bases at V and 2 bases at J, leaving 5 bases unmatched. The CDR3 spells CASSHGGQGAYEQYF. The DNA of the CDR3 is TGCGCCAGCAGCCATGGGGGACAGGGGGCCTACGAGCAGTACTTC.

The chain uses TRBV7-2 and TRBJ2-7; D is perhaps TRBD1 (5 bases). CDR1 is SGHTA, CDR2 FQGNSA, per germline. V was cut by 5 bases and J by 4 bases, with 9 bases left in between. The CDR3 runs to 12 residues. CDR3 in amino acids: CASSADRYEQYF. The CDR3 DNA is TGTGCCAGCAGCGCCGACAGATACGAGCAGTACTTC.

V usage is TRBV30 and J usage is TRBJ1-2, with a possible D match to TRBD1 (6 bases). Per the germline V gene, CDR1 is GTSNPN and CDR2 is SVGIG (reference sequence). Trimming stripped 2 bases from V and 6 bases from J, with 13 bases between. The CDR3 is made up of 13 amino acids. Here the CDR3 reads CAWSLQGINGYTF. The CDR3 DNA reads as TGTGCCTGGAGTCTCCAGGGGATTAATGGCTACACCTTC.

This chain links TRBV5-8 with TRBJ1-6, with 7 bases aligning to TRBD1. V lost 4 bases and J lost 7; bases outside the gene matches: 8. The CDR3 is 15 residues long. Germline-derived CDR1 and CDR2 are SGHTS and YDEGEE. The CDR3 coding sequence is TGTGCCAGCAGCACCGACAGGGTAGGGAATTCACCCCTCCACTTT. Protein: CASSTDRVGNSPLHF.

CDR3 sequence reads: CASSPRGGTGELFF. In DNA form, the CDR3 reads TGTGCCAGCAGCCCCCGGGGGGGCACCGGGGAGCTGTTTTTT. The genes are TRBV3-1 (or the pseudogene TRBV3-2) and TRBJ2-2; 8 nucleotides agree with TRBD2. Germline V gene lookup returns CDR1 LGHDT and CDR2 YNNKEL (reference sequence). V shed 4 bases, J shed 4 bases, and the junction held 2 bases outside the gene matches. This CDR3 contains 14 residues.

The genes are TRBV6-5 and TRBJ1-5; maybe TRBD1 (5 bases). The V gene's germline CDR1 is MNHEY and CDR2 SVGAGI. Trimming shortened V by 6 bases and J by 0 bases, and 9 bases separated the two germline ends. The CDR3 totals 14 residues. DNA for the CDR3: TGTGCCAGCAGAACAGGATATAGCAATCAGCCCCAGCATTTT. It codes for CASRTGYSNQPQHF.